This is a list of T cell receptor beta chains from one sample in a study of CXCR3-negative and CXCR3-positive naive CD8 T cells. TCRdb reprocessed the 5' RACE reads, keeping one entry per CDR3 protein, no DNA. This table holds tens of thousands of distinct CDR3 sequences. The sample taken for sequencing was memory CD8+ T cells from blood. The receptors were sampled from a human donor in good health. Some clones in this sample may be carry-over from other donors' samples. CDR3s include the opening cysteine and the closing phenylalanine or tryptophan. The order of the fields is CDR3 protein, V gene, J gene.

CSARSMKRNEQFF	TRBV20-1	TRBJ2-1
CASSYISGGPYNEQFF	TRBV12-3/TRBV12-4	TRBJ2-1
CASSQDYGLAGEQYF	TRBV4-3	TRBJ2-7
CASSSRQGLVDEQFF	TRBV7-6	TRBJ2-1
CASSQDSSRYNEQFF	TRBV4-3	TRBJ2-1
CASSLGQVGEQFF	TRBV7-6	TRBJ2-1
CSVVANSYEQYF	TRBV29-1	TRBJ2-7
CASSLVFMNTEAFF	TRBV5-1	TRBJ1-1
CASSLGQGAYEQYF	TRBV5-1	TRBJ2-7
CSVSPPSDGTEAFF	TRBV29-1	TRBJ1-1
CASSLGQYYTDTQYF	TRBV11-2	TRBJ2-3
CASSFNPGVEAFF	TRBV12-3/TRBV12-4	TRBJ1-1
CSARDQAAYNEQFF	TRBV20-1	TRBJ2-1
CSAIDWTSGSYEQYF	TRBV20-1	TRBJ2-7
CSVEGSAGGRSSYNEQFF	TRBV29-1	TRBJ2-1
CASSLSDEQFF	TRBV12-3/TRBV12-4	TRBJ2-1
CASSSNLQGLAGRNEQFF	TRBV11-2	TRBJ2-1
CASSGTSGSTGELFF	TRBV28	TRBJ2-2
CASSQARGKYTGELFF	TRBV14	TRBJ2-2
CASSLLAGGPWELFF	TRBV11-3	TRBJ2-2
CASSQGPARDRGDSNEQFF	TRBV4-3	TRBJ2-1
CSAGAGISYEQYF	TRBV29-1	TRBJ2-7
CAWKITENTEAFF	TRBV30	TRBJ1-1
CASSPGAMEETQYF	TRBV7-7	TRBJ2-5
CASSQEYGSGANVLTF	TRBV4-3	TRBJ2-6
CASSWAMGVYEQYF	TRBV7-8	TRBJ2-7
CASSLWGTGIQETQYF	TRBV7-2	TRBJ2-5
CATSRGGGRSSYEQYF	TRBV15	TRBJ2-7
CASSQDRASNQPQHF	TRBV7-9	TRBJ1-5
CASSLGGTGYEQYF	TRBV5-5	TRBJ2-7
CASSRGTGPAYEQYF	TRBV4-3	TRBJ2-7
CASTRTGPTEQYF	TRBV5-1	TRBJ2-7
CASSQGGSTEAFF	TRBV4-1	TRBJ1-1
CSVEDLGQGSYEQYF	TRBV29-1	TRBJ2-7
CASSSWFSNQPQHF	TRBV5-5	TRBJ1-5
CASTARDKSYEQYF	TRBV6-6	TRBJ2-7
CSVAAGISYNEQFF	TRBV29-1	TRBJ2-1
CASSLLASGDPYNEQFF	TRBV7-8	TRBJ2-1
CASGQGARHNEQYF	TRBV27	TRBJ2-7
CASSLQKVVYGYTF	TRBV12-3/TRBV12-4	TRBJ1-2
CASSLVYSLNTEAFF	TRBV11-2	TRBJ1-1
CASREAGTGATDTQYF	TRBV2	TRBJ2-3
CASSLEAPPYEQYF	TRBV7-2	TRBJ2-7
CASSSRTGISYEQYF	TRBV7-9	TRBJ2-7
CASSPRASGSYEQYF	TRBV12-3/TRBV12-4	TRBJ2-7
CAGSLSGPGTEAFF	TRBV6-5	TRBJ1-1
CASSPWEDYNEQFF	TRBV7-8	TRBJ2-1
CSARSTTGTGYDFF	TRBV20-1	TRBJ1-1
CASSYSSVWGAFTDTQYF	TRBV6-5	TRBJ2-3
CASSFSAGLHNEQFF	TRBV7-9	TRBJ2-1
CSVEDPGAYEQYF	TRBV29-1	TRBJ2-7
CSALPGGVGTEAFF	TRBV20-1	TRBJ1-1
CASSKEGSSYEQYF	TRBV21-1	TRBJ2-7
CSVEVDSGPYNEQFF	TRBV29-1	TRBJ2-1
CASSVRGANTGELFF	TRBV25-1	TRBJ2-2
CASSQGVDEQYF	TRBV4-2	TRBJ2-7
CSVGGVSGRPANEQFF	TRBV29-1	TRBJ2-1
CSVEVPGDVHYEQYF	TRBV29-1	TRBJ2-7